The 14 T cell receptor beta chains below all came from one sample that was sequenced in a study of blood T cell repertoires in COVID-19. This table comes from immunoSEQ multiplex PCR, and its TCRdb copy is limited to in-frame clones, with some not included. This repertoire shows about 97,000 clones, 70% to 90% found once; its top ten account for roughly 21%. The sequencing sample was made of peripheral blood. These TCRs come from a human donor in a cohort sampled during active COVID-19.

V usage is TRBV5-1 and J usage is TRBJ2-3; possibly TRBD1 for D (5 bases). The CDR3 runs to 14 residues. V dropped 0 bases and J dropped 6 bases, with 11 bases sitting between them. Germline CDR1 is SGHRS and CDR2 is YFSETQ. CDR3 protein: CASSLVGAGDTQYF. The CDR3 nucleotides read TGCGCCAGCAGCTTGGTAGGGGCAGGGGATACGCAGTATTTT.

The rearrangement links TRBV6-5 to TRBJ2-2; 7 nucleotides match TRBD2. Germline trimming cut 4 bases from V and 3 bases from J; bases unmatched to any gene: 2. CDR1 is MNHEY, CDR2 SVGAGI, per germline. The CDR3 length is 14 residues. Written as DNA, the CDR3 is TGTGCCAGCAGTTGGGGGGGGGACACCGGGGAGCTGTTTTTT. This gives the protein CASSWGGDTGELFF.

The V gene is TRBV11-1, the J gene TRBJ1-1, with no clear D. V lost 3 bases and J lost 2, with 4 bases in between. This CDR3 spans 12 amino acids. Germline V gives CDR1 SGHAT, CDR2 FQDESV (reference sequence). CDR3 in DNA: TGTGCCAGCAGCTTCCGTAACACTGAAGCTTTCTTT. Protein product: CASSFRNTEAFF.

The sample holds one count of this clone. V and J are TRBV6-1 and TRBJ2-4, with 10 bases matching TRBD1. The V gene's germline CDR1 is MNHNS and CDR2 SASEGT. V was clipped by 1 base and J by 0 bases; unmatched bases: 9. The CDR3 has 19 residues. CDR3 bases: TGTGCCAGCAGTGAAGACAGGACAGGGGGGTTTCTAGCCAAAAACATTCAGTACTTC. It yields the protein CASSEDRTGGFLAKNIQYF.

Only one count was recorded for this clone. The V call is TRBV19, the J call TRBJ1-1; D gene unclear. V lost 5 bases to trimming and J lost 3 bases, with 4 bases between them. This CDR3 contains 11 residues. CDR1 and CDR2 (germline): LNHDA, SQIVND (reference sequence). As DNA, the CDR3 is TGTGCCAGTAGTTCATACACTGAAGCTTTCTTT. Residues: CASSSYTEAFF.

J is TRBJ1-5 and V is TRBV19, with 8 bases identical to TRBD1. Germline CDR1 LNHDA, CDR2 SQIVND (reference sequence). Trimming removed 4 bases from V and 5 bases from J; junction bases left unmatched: 7. The CDR3 runs 15 residues. CDR3 in DNA: TGTGCCAGTAGTAGGCCCGGACAGGGATATCAGCCCCAGCATTTT. It is translated as CASSRPGQGYQPQHF.

The chain carries TRBV5-1 and TRBJ2-2, with 11 bases that match TRBD2. CDR3 size: 16 residues. J gave up 8 bases and V 2 bases, and 8 bases lay outside the gene matches. Germline values: CDR1 SGHRS, CDR2 YFSETQ. The DNA of the CDR3 is TGCGCCAGCAGCTTCCTAGCGGGAGGTATGACGGGGGAGCTGTTTTTT. This translates into CASSFLAGGMTGELFF.

The chain carries TRBV27 and TRBJ1-5; D might be TRBD1 (5 bases). The CDR3 has 13 amino acids. The germline V gene encodes CDR1 MNHEY and CDR2 SMNVEV (reference sequence). This chain's CDR3 is CGSGAEMGQPQHF. The CDR3 bases are TGTGGAAGCGGGGCTGAAATGGGGCAGCCCCAGCATTTT.

CDR3: CAISGEQGLSEEQYF. The CDR3 DNA reads as TGTGCCATCAGTGGCGAACAGGGGTTGTCGGAAGAGCAGTACTTC. This rearrangement joins TRBV10-3 to TRBJ2-7; 7 bases line up with TRBD1. The CDR3 runs to 15 residues. Germline CDR1 reads ENHRY; CDR2 reads SYGVKD. The V gene end was trimmed by 4 bases and the J gene end by 7 bases; junction bases not matched to a gene: 13.

A remark on this clone: Other DNA sequences within the sample encode an identical CDR3. V gene TRBV7-3 combines with J gene TRBJ1-3; D is ambiguous. The germline V gene has CDR1 SGHTA and CDR2 FQGTGA. The CDR3 is made up of 13 amino acids. V lost 0 bases to trimming and J lost 4 bases, with 4 bases between them. CDR3 region: CASSLTAGNTIYF. The DNA for the CDR3 is TGTGCCAGCAGCTTAACGGCAGGAAACACCATATATTTT.

This chain connects TRBV19 to TRBJ1-2; TRBD1 agrees at 10 bases. The CDR3 has 15 residues. Per the germline V gene, CDR1 is LNHDA and CDR2 is SQIVND (reference sequence). The V segment lost 5 bases and the J segment 8 bases; nucleotides outside the gene matches: 11. Here the CDR3 reads CASSPLTGGWYGYTF. The CDR3 DNA sequence: TGTGCCAGTAGTCCGCTGACAGGGGGCTGGTACGGCTACACCTTC.

The chain links TRBV28 to TRBJ2-3; D gene unclear. The length of the CDR3 is 17 residues. In germline, CDR1 is MDHEN, CDR2 SYDVKM. Trimming shortened V by 5 bases and J by 0 bases, and 18 bases separated the two germline ends. The CDR3 DNA follows: TGTGCCAGCAGTCCCCCCCTTATGACACAAAGCACAGATACGCAGTATTTT. Encoded protein: CASSPPLMTQSTDTQYF. The full variable domain, in which reference TRBV28 and TRBJ2-3 provide the parts outside the CDR3, is DVKVTQSSRYLVKRTGEKVFLECVQDMDHENMFWYRQDPGLGLRLIYFSYDVKMKEKGDIPEGYSVSREKKERFSLILESASTNQTSMYLCASSPPLMTQSTDTQYFGPGTRLTVL.

This sequence joins TRBV19 and TRBJ2-1; D uncertain. V lost 6 bases, J lost 0 bases, and 9 bases lay in between. The V gene's germline CDR1 is LNHDA and CDR2 SQIVND (reference sequence). The length of the CDR3 is 14 residues. CDR3 region: CASSLTDSYNEQFF. The DNA for the CDR3 is TGTGCCAGTAGCCTAACCGACTCCTACAATGAGCAGTTCTTC.

The rearrangement links TRBV5-4 to TRBJ2-1, with 8 bases fitting TRBD1. The CDR3 covers 14 residues. Germline values: CDR1 SGHNT, CDR2 YYREEE (reference sequence). Trimming removed 4 bases from V and 8 bases from J; junction bases left unmatched: 8. CDR3 protein: CASSKGQGADEQFF. In DNA, the CDR3 is TGTGCCAGCAGCAAAGGACAGGGAGCCGATGAGCAGTTCTTC.